This TCR beta chain was recovered during a study of blood T cell repertoires in COVID-19. Study context: PBMCs, B-cell-depleted T cells, or T cells provided the cDNA or gDNA that made up the material.

The germline V gene has CDR1 SGHRS and CDR2 YFSETQ. The CDR3 has 13 amino acids. V lost 8 bases and J lost 2, with 11 bases in between. How the authors handled the data: Researchers report that nucleated cell counts were estimated from reference gene primer amplification. Sequenced by immunoSEQ multiplex PCR; TCRdb stores in-frame clones only, minus some. V and J calls plus clone size are reproduced from that table; the DNA served to infer D and trimming. The table lists hundreds of thousands of clones, 80% to 90% of them singletons. Each participant's cohort was designated according to participant-reported clinical history. In Cohort 3, a recovered donor had either two negative PCRs, clearance, or symptom resolution.

The specimen was PBMCs or T cells enriched from blood (not recorded which). The clonotype originates from a man aged 25-45 years who had recovered from COVID-19. The J gene is TRBJ1-3, the V gene TRBV5-1, with a tentative D call TRBD1 (6 bases). The CDR3 DNA reads TGCGCCAGTCAAAGGGACACTGGAAACACCATATATTTT. This encodes CASQRDTGNTIYF.